The 8 T cell receptor beta chains reported below all come from one sample, sequenced in a study of a mutant IDH1 vaccine in newly diagnosed glioma. Time point reported: week 5, during vaccination. Vaccine doses each comprised 300 ug of mutant IDH1 20-mer peptide, with topical imiquimod. Profiled with immunoSEQ multiplex PCR; TCRdb holds only in-frame clones, not every one. There are roughly 62,000 clones in the sample; around 84% occur only once, and 7% to 8.5% lies in the top ten. No antigen has been assigned to these receptors. Sequenced here: PBMCs, sampled from a glioma patient whose treatment included an IDH1 peptide vaccine. These receptors all come from a woman aged 45-65 years with glioma.

This clone was observed a handful of times. The chain is built from TRBV9 and TRBJ1-2; D is unresolved. Trimming took 5 bases from V and 4 from J, leaving 21 bases between them. Germline CDR1 is SGDLS and CDR2 is YYNGEE. The CDR3 spans 16 residues. The CDR3 sequence: CASSHSPGEAGYGYTF. DNA for the CDR3: TGTGCCAGCAGTCATTCTCCGGGTGAGGCGGGCTATGGCTACACCTTC.

The chain joins TRBV11-2 to TRBJ1-1; D might be TRBD1 (5 bases). Germline V gene sequence: CDR1 SGHAT, CDR2 FQNNGV. The germline V and J ends were trimmed by 2 bases and 5 bases, with 12 bases remaining between them. The CDR3 covers 14 residues. CDR3: CASSLYGGMTEAFF. The CDR3, as DNA: TGTGCCAGCAGCTTATATGGGGGGATGACTGAAGCTTTCTTT.

This chain uses TRBV19 with TRBJ2-2; 8 bases map to TRBD2. Germline V gene sequence: CDR1 LNHDA, CDR2 SQIVND (reference sequence). Trimming at V came to 4 bases and at J to 1 base, leaving 2 bases not matched to a gene. This CDR3 has 15 amino acids. CDR3 sequence (DNA): TGTGCCAGTAGTACTAGCGGGCTGAACACCGGGGAGCTGTTTTTT. Amino acids: CASSTSGLNTGELFF.

As DNA, the CDR3 is TGCGCCAGCTTGTTGGGAGGTAATTCACCCCTCCACTTT. Encoded protein: CASLLGGNSPLHF. The gene calls are TRBV10-2 and TRBJ1-6, with D uncertain. V lost 8 bases, J lost 6 bases, and 11 bases lay in between. Per germline, CDR1 WSHSY and CDR2 SAAADI. The CDR3 covers 13 residues.

The chain is built from TRBV7-9 and TRBJ2-7; 11 bases match TRBD1. The CDR3 covers 15 residues. The ends lost 4 bases at V and 6 bases at J; junction bases unmatched: 8. Germline CDR1 is SEHNR and CDR2 is FQNEAQ (reference sequence). CDR3 region: CASSSQGQGVSEQYF. In DNA form, the CDR3 reads TGTGCCAGCAGCTCCCAGGGACAGGGGGTATCCGAGCAGTACTTC.

This clone was seen only once. This chain uses TRBV18 with TRBJ2-7; D possibly corresponds to TRBD1 (6 bases). V lost 4 bases, J lost 3 bases, and 25 bases lay in between. Germline CDR1 is KGHSH and CDR2 is LQKENI. The CDR3 loop spans 18 amino acids. CDR3 sequence: CASSLLGGESDLVYEQYF. The CDR3 DNA is TGTGCCAGCTCACTCCTTGGGGGCGAGTCGGATTTAGTCTACGAGCAGTACTTC.

DNA of the CDR3: TGTGCCAGCAGGATGGCCAGGGATCCACCGGCCTACGAGCAGTACTTC. It translates to CASRMARDPPAYEQYF. The chain recombines TRBV2 with TRBJ2-7; TRBD1 might be the D (5 bases). V lost 6 bases and J 2 bases, leaving 20 bases between the germline ends. The CDR3 is made up of 16 amino acids. From germline, CDR1 is SNHLY and CDR2 FYNNEI.

This chain links TRBV4-1 with TRBJ2-5, with 8 bases fitting TRBD2. CDR3 length equals 15 residues. The J segment lost 5 bases and the V segment lost 7 bases, leaving 12 bases of the junction unmatched. Germline V gene sequence: CDR1 MGHRA, CDR2 YSYEKL. CDR3 amino acids: CASTRRGGSRETQYF. CDR3 DNA: TGCGCCAGCACCCGACGGGGGGGAAGTCGGGAGACCCAGTACTTC.